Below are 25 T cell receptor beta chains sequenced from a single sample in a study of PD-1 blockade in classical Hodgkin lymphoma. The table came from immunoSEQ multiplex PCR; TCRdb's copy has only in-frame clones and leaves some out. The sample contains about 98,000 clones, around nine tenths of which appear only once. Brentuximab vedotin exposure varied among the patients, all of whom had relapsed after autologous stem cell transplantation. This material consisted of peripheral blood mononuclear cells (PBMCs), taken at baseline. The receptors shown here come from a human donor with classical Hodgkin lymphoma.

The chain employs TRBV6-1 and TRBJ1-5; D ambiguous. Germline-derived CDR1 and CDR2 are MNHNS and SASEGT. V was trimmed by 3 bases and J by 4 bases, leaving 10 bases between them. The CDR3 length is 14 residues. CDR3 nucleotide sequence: TGTGCCAGCAGTGAGTTCTCGGCGAATCAGCCCCAGCATTTT. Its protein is CASSEFSANQPQHF.

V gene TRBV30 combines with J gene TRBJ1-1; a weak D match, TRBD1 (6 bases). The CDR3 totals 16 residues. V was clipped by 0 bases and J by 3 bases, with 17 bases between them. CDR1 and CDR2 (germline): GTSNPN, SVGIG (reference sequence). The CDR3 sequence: CAWSVHLGAGDTEAFF. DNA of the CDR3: TGTGCCTGGAGTGTACATCTGGGGGCCGGGGACACTGAAGCTTTCTTT.

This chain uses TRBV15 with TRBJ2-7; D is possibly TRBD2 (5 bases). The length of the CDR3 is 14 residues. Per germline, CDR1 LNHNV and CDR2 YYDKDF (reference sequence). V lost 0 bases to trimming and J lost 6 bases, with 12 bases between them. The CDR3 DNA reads TGTGCCACCAGCAGAGACGGGCTAGCAGGCGAGCAGTACTTC. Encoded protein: CATSRDGLAGEQYF.

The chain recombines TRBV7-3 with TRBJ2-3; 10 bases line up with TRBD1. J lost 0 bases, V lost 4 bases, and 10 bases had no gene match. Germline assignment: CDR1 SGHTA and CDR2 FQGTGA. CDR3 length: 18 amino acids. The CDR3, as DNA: TGTGCCAGCAGCTCAACAGTCCGACAGGGGGCGAGCACAGATACGCAGTATTTT. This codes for CASSSTVRQGASTDTQYF.

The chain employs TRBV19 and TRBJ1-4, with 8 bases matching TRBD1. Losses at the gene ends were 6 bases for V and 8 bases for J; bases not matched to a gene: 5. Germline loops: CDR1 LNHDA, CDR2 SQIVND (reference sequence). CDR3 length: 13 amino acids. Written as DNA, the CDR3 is TGTGCCAGTAGGGACAGGGACGGGGAAAAACTGTTTTTT. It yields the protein CASRDRDGEKLFF.

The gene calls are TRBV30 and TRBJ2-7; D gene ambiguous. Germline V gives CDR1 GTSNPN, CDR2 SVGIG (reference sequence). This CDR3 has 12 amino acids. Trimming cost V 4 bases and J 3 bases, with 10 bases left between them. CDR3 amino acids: CAWKHYNYEQYF. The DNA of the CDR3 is TGTGCCTGGAAGCACTACAACTACGAGCAGTACTTC.

CDR3 in amino acids: CASSGAYNEQFF. The CDR3 DNA is TGTGCCAGCAGCGGGGCCTACAATGAGCAGTTCTTC. This chain joins TRBV9 and TRBJ2-1, with D unclear. V was cut by 3 bases and J by 2 bases, with 3 bases left in between. Germline loops: CDR1 SGDLS, CDR2 YYNGEE. CDR3 size: 12 residues.

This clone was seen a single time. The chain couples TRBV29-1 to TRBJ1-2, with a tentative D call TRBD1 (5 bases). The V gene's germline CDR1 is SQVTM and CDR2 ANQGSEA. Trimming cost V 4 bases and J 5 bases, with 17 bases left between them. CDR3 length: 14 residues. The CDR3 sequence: CSVASGREGYGYTF. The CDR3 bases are TGCAGCGTTGCCTCCGGCAGGGAAGGGTATGGCTACACCTTC.

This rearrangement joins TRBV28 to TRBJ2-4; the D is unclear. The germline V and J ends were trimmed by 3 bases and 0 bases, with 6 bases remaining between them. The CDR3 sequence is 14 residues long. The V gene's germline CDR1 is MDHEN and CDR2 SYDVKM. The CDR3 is CASSFEEAKNIQYF. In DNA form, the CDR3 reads TGTGCCAGCAGTTTTGAGGAAGCCAAAAACATTCAGTACTTC.

As DNA, the CDR3 is TGCAGCGTTGAGGGGGGATCGCGGTTTGAGCAGTTCTTC. Its protein product is CSVEGGSRFEQFF. The chain links TRBV29-1 to TRBJ2-1, with D possibly matching TRBD2 (6 bases). Trimming took off 3 bases at V and 9 bases at J, with 15 bases between the two ends. Germline CDR1 is SQVTM and CDR2 is ANQGSEA. The CDR3 is made up of 13 amino acids.

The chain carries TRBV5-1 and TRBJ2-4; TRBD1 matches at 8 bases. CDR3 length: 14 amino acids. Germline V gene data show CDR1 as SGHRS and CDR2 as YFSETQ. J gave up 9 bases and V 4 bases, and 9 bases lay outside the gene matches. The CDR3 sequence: CASSPGQGIGIQYF. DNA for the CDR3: TGCGCCAGCAGCCCAGGACAGGGTATCGGCATTCAGTACTTC. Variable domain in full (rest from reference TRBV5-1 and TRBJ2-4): KAGVTQTPRYLIKTRGQQVTLSCSPISGHRSVSWYQQTPGQGLQFLFEYFSETQRNKGNFPGRFSGRQFSNSRSEMNVSTLELGDSALYLCASSPGQGIGIQYFGAGTRLSVL.

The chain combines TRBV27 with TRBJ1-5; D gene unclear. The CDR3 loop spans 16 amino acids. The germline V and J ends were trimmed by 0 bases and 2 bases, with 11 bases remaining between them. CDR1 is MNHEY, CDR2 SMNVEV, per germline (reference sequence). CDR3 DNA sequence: TGTGCCAGCAGTTTATCAGGCTACAACGGCAATCAGCCCCAGCATTTT. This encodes CASSLSGYNGNQPQHF.

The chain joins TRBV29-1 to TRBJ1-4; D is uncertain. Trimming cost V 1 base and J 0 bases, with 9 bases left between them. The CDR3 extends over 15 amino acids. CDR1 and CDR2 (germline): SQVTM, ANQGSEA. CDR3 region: CSVEGGSATNEKLFF. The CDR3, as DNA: TGCAGCGTTGAAGGGGGTAGTGCAACTAATGAAAAACTGTTTTTT.

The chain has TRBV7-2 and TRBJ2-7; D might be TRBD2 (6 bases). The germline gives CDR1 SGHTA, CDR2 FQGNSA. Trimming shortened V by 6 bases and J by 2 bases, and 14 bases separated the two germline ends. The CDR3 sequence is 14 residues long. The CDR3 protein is CASRPRDGTYEQYF. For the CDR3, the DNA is TGTGCCAGCAGGCCGCGGGACGGGACCTACGAGCAGTACTTC.

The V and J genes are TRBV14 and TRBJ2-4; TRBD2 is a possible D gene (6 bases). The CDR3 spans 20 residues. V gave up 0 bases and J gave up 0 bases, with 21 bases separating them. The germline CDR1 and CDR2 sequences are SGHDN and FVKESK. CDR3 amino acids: CASSQDRLNGGFLAKNIQYF. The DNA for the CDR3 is TGTGCCAGCAGCCAAGACCGTCTTAACGGGGGTTTCTTAGCCAAAAACATTCAGTACTTC.

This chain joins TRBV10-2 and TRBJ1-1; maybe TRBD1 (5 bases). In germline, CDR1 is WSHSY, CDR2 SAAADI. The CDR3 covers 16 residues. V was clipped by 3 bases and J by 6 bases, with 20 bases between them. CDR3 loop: CASSDRERGTRAEAFF. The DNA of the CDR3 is TGCGCCAGCAGTGATCGGGAAAGAGGCACCAGGGCTGAAGCTTTCTTT.

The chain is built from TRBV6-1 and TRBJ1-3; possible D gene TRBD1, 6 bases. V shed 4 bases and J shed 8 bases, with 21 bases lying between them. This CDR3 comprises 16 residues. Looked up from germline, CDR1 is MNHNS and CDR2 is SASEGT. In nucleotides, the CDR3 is TGTGCCAGCAGTGTCTTCCAGGGGATTTTCGCGGACACCATATATTTT. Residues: CASSVFQGIFADTIYF.

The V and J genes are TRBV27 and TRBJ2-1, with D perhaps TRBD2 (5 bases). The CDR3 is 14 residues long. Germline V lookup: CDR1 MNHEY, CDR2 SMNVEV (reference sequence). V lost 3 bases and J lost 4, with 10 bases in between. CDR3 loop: CASSLYRGYNEQFF. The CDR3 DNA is TGTGCCAGCAGTTTGTACCGAGGGTACAATGAGCAGTTCTTC.

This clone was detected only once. This CDR3 reads CASSSMGTGASYNEQFF. CDR3 nucleotide sequence: TGTGCCAGCAGCTCGATGGGGACAGGGGCTTCCTACAATGAGCAGTTCTTC. The chain is built from TRBV7-3 and TRBJ2-1; 10 bases fit TRBD1. This CDR3 has 17 amino acids. The junction had 7 bases not matched to a gene; V was cut back by 4 bases and J by 1 base. Germline V CDR1 and CDR2: SGHTA, FQGTGA.

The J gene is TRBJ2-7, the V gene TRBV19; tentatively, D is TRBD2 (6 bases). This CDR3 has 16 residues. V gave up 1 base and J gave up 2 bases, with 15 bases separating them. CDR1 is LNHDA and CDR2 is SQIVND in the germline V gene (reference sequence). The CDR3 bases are TGTGCCAGTAGTATAGGGGGTCGGGGGACCCCCTACGAGCAGTACTTC. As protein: CASSIGGRGTPYEQYF.

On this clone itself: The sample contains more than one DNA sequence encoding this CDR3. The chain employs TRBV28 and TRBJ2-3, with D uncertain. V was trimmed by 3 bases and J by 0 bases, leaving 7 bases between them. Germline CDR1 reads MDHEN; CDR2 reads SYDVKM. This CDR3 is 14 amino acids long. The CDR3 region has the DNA TGTGCCAGCAGTTTGGGCGGAAGCACAGATACGCAGTATTTT. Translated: CASSLGGSTDTQYF.

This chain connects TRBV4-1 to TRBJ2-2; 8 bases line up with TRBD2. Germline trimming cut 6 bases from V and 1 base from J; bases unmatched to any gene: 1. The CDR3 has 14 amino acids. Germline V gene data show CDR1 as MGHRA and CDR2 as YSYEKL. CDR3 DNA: TGCGCCAGCAGAACTAGCGGGAACACCGGGGAGCTGTTTTTT. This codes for CASRTSGNTGELFF.

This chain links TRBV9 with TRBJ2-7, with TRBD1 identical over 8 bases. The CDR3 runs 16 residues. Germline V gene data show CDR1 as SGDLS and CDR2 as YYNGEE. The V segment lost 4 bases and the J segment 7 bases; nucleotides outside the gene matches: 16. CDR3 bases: TGTGCCAGCAGCCCCATAGGGGCCCAGGGGGCGTATGAGCAGTACTTC. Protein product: CASSPIGAQGAYEQYF.

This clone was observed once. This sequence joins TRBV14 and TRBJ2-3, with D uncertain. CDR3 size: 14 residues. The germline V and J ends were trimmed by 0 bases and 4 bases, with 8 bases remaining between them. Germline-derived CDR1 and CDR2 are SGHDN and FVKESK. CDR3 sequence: CASSQDNAADTQYF. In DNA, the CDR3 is TGTGCCAGCAGCCAAGATAACGCCGCAGATACGCAGTATTTT.

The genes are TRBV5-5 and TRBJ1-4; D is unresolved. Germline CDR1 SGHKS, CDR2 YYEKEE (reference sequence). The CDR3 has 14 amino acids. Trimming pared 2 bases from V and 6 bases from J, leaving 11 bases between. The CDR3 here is CASSFRAADEKLFF. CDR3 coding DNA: TGTGCCAGCAGCTTCCGGGCCGCCGATGAAAAACTGTTTTTT.